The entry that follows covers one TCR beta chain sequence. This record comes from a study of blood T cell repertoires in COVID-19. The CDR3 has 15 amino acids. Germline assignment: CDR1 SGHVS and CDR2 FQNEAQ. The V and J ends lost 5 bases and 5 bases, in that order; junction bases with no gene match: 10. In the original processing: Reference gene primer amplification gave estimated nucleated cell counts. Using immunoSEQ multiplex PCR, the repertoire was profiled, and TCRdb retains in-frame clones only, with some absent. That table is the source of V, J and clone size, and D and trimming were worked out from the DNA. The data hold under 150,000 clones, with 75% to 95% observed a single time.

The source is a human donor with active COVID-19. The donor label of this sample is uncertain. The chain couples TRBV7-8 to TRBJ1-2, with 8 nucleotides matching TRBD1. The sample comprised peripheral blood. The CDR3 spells CASSIGQGLFYGYTF. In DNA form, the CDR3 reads TGTGCCAGCAGCATAGGACAGGGTCTTTTTTATGGCTACACCTTC.